This passage covers 5 T cell receptor beta chains from one sample sequenced in a study of CD8 T cells in Susac syndrome (dated by TCRdb to the late 2010s). Receptor amplification or capture employed the immunoSEQ multiplex PCR assay. RNA was extracted with the RNeasy kit and roughly 0.5 to 1 ug was reverse transcribed using random hexamers. In-frame beta chains were kept once TCRdb had trimmed the public reads at Q25 with fastp and called clones with MiXCR. Rows are combined by CDR3 protein, so each entry shows the most common genes and DNA. In this sample the table shows roughly 160,000 distinct CDR3 sequences, about 96% of which occur a single time. The leading ten clones occupy about 0.12% of the sample. Sequencing input: CD4+ T cells from PBMCs. The receptors stem from a human donor with Susac syndrome.

The chain carries TRBV7-9 and TRBJ2-1; TRBD2 matches 7 bases. Germline loops: CDR1 SEHNR, CDR2 FQNEAQ (reference sequence). This CDR3 spans 15 amino acids. Trimming removed 2 bases from V and 3 bases from J; junction bases left unmatched: 4. CDR3 DNA sequence: TGTGCCAGCAGCTTATCTGGGACTAACTACAATGAGCAGTTCTTC. Its translation: CASSLSGTNYNEQFF.

The chain is built from TRBV7-9 and TRBJ2-3; the D gene is possibly TRBD1 (6 bases). The CDR3 covers 16 residues. In germline, CDR1 is SEHNR, CDR2 FQNEAQ (reference sequence). Trimming pared 0 bases from V and 9 bases from J, leaving 19 bases between. The DNA for the CDR3 is TGTGCCAGCAGCTTAGCGCTCCGAGCGACAGGCCACACGCAGTATTTT. It specifies CASSLALRATGHTQYF.

The V and J genes are TRBV28 and TRBJ2-3; no clear D. This CDR3 has 14 residues. Germline-derived CDR1 and CDR2 are MDHEN and SYDVKM. Trimming stripped 2 bases from V and 0 bases from J, with 6 bases between. The CDR3 protein is CASSLGLSTDTQYF. CDR3 DNA sequence: TGTGCCAGCAGTTTAGGGTTGAGCACAGATACGCAGTATTTT.

This CDR3 is CASSQDQASATKQFF. CDR3 in DNA: TGCGCCAGCAGCCAAGATCAGGCTAGCGCAACAAAGCAGTTCTTC. This chain links TRBV4-3 with TRBJ2-1; D may be TRBD2 (6 bases). The V end was cut by 0 bases, the J end by 11 bases, with 17 bases between. The CDR3 covers 15 residues. Germline CDR1 is LGHNA and CDR2 is YSLEER.

This rearrangement joins TRBV30 to TRBJ1-3; D gene unclear. Germline V gives CDR1 GTSNPN, CDR2 SVGIG (reference sequence). The CDR3 consists of 12 residues. V lost 0 bases and J lost 4, with 4 bases in between. The CDR3 bases are TGTGCCTGGAGTGTTAAGGGAAACACCATATATTTT. Its protein product is CAWSVKGNTIYF.